This entry features one TCR beta chain sequence. These data are taken from a study of cytomegalovirus exposure and HLA in healthy donors. Primers included in the PCR were 60 Vbeta and 13 Jbeta primers. The method was immunoSEQ multiplex PCR; TCRdb's version includes in-frame clones alone and lacks a portion of them. The sample lists about 130,000 clones, about 8.5% occurring once. Germline assignment: CDR1 MNHEY and CDR2 SVGAGI. V was trimmed by 6 bases and J by 2 bases, leaving 16 bases between them. The CDR3 loop spans 15 amino acids. Material: PBMCs. The source of this sequence is a man in his forties in good health and CMV-seronegative. The chain uses TRBV6-5 and TRBJ2-5; D perhaps matches TRBD2 (6 bases). The CDR3 sequence: CASSTRRGLQETQYF. In nucleotides, the CDR3 is TGTGCCAGCAGCACGCGGAGGGGCCTTCAAGAGACCCAGTACTTC.